These 20 T cell receptor beta chains were all obtained from the same sample, sequenced in a study of CD8 T cells in ankylosing spondylitis. MiXCR, applied by TCRdb to the 5' RACE reads, yields one record per CDR3 protein. The repertoire holds hundreds of thousands of distinct CDR3 sequences, with 10% to 15% as singletons. Findings and limits, study-wide: Made up of eight highly homologous variants, a TCR beta motif appeared characteristic of ankylosing spondylitis blood.

Their specific antigens are unknown. Sequenced material: blood, either unsorted or a sorted T cell fraction (not recorded which). Receptors originate from a male donor with ankylosing spondylitis.

The rearrangement uses TRBV7-9 and TRBJ2-5; D is unclear. The germline V gene encodes CDR1 SEHNR and CDR2 FQNEAQ (reference sequence). The CDR3 spans 14 residues. The V end was cut by 4 bases, the J end by 5 bases, with 14 bases between. The CDR3 is CASSSPVEVETQYF. Written as DNA, the CDR3 is TGTGCCAGCAGCTCCCCGGTAGAGGTGGAGACCCAGTACTTC.

A few counts support this clonotype. The CDR3 sequence is CASSYSDSMAGNYGYTF. CDR3 sequence (DNA): TGTGCCAGCAGTTACAGTGATTCGATGGCAGGAAACTATGGCTACACCTTC. The genes are TRBV6-5 and TRBJ1-2; no definite D call. This CDR3 has 17 amino acids. V lost 2 bases and J lost 2, with 18 bases in between. The germline CDR1 and CDR2 sequences are MNHEY and SVGAGI.

The V call is TRBV6-5, the J call TRBJ2-3; TRBD2 matches at 10 bases. The germline V gene has CDR1 MNHEY and CDR2 SVGAGI. The junction had 5 bases not matched to a gene; V was cut back by 0 bases and J by 5 bases. The CDR3 covers 16 residues. CDR3 region: CASSYSSSGGEDTQYF. The DNA for the CDR3 is TGTGCCAGCAGTTACTCTTCTAGCGGGGGAGAAGATACGCAGTATTTT.

The V gene is TRBV7-7, the J gene TRBJ2-2; TRBD1 is a possible D gene (6 bases). The CDR3 has 12 amino acids. Germline V gives CDR1 SSHAT, CDR2 FNYEAQ (reference sequence). The CDR3 here is CAVRGYGGELFF. For the CDR3, the DNA is TGTGCTGTCAGGGGATACGGCGGGGAGCTGTTTTTT.

The V gene is TRBV19, the J gene TRBJ2-6; D might be TRBD1 (5 bases). The V gene's germline CDR1 is LNHDA and CDR2 SQIVND (reference sequence). This CDR3 comprises 14 residues. With 9 bases removed from V and 1 base from J, the gap between germline ends came to 10 bases. The CDR3 DNA reads as TGTGCCAGCCGACAGTTTTCTGGGGCCAACGTCCTGACTTTC. Its protein product is CASRQFSGANVLTF. The full variable domain, rest sourced from reference TRBV19 and TRBJ2-6, is DGGITQSPKYLFRKEGQNVTLSCEQNLNHDAMYWYRQDPGQGLRLIYYSQIVNDFQKGDIAEGYSVSREKKESFPLTVTSAQKNPTAFYLCASRQFSGANVLTFGAGSRLTVL.

In regard to this clonotype: In this CDR3 the conserved last residue, phenylalanine or tryptophan, is missing, so a read error is likely. The V call is TRBV6-1, the J call TRBJ1-2; tentative D call: TRBD1 (5 bases). This CDR3 is built from 13 residues. The germline V and J ends were trimmed by 5 bases and 6 bases, with 13 bases remaining between them. CDR1 MNHNS and CDR2 SASEGT come from the germline V gene. The CDR3 sequence is CASSRRTRDGYTY. CDR3 DNA: TGTGCCAGCAGTCGGAGGACAAGGGATGGCTACACCTAC.

This clonotype was found many times. The chain carries TRBV7-2 and TRBJ1-5; D gene ambiguous. This CDR3 comprises 12 residues. Germline V CDR1 and CDR2: SGHTA, FQGNSA. The ends were cut back, 0 bases at V and 5 bases at J, with 2 bases in the middle. CDR3 region: CASSLAHQPQHF. The CDR3 DNA reads as TGTGCCAGCAGCTTAGCTCATCAGCCCCAGCATTTT.

The chain has TRBV7-6 and TRBJ2-5, with D perhaps TRBD1 (6 bases). Germline CDR1 and CDR2: SGHVS and FNYEAQ. The CDR3 is 11 amino acids. Trimming removed 5 bases at V and 8 bases at J, with 9 bases between. The DNA of the CDR3 is TGTGCCAGCAGCCGAGGGACAACCCAGTACTTC. Its translation: CASSRGTTQYF.

The chain carries TRBV7-9 and TRBJ1-2; D is unclear. The length of the CDR3 is 13 residues. V gave up 5 bases and J gave up 2 bases, with 9 bases separating them. CDR1 and CDR2 (germline): SEHNR, FQNEAQ (reference sequence). The CDR3 region is CASSLSYNYGYTF. Here the CDR3 DNA reads TGTGCCAGCAGCCTCAGCTACAACTATGGCTACACCTTC.

Of note for this clonotype: Since a much larger clone is just one base distant, this may be a read error. This likely comes from a read error, as the CDR3 has no conserved phenylalanine or tryptophan at its end. This rearrangement joins TRBV18 to TRBJ2-5; TRBD1 matches 7 bases. This CDR3 is built from 13 residues. V shed 3 bases, J shed 7 bases, and the junction held 5 bases outside the gene matches. The germline V gene has CDR1 KGHSH and CDR2 LQKENI. The CDR3 DNA sequence: TGTGCCAGCTCACCCGACAGGGAAGGGACCCAGTACATC. It encodes CASSPDREGTQYI.

The gene calls are TRBV6-1 and TRBJ2-7; D ambiguous. V was trimmed by 3 bases and J by 4 bases, leaving 10 bases between them. Per germline, CDR1 MNHNS and CDR2 SASEGT. The CDR3 loop spans 13 amino acids. The CDR3 nucleotides are TGTGCCAGCAGTGATCTTTATCGGTACGAGCAGTACTTC. Protein: CASSDLYRYEQYF.

This clonotype was observed many times. CDR3 sequence (DNA): TGCAGTGCTTCTAGCGGGGTGTACAATGAGCAGTTCTTC. Amino acid sequence: CSASSGVYNEQFF. The chain has TRBV20-1 and TRBJ2-1, with TRBD2 identical over 9 bases. V shed 5 bases, J shed 4 bases, and the junction held 3 bases outside the gene matches. Looked up from germline, CDR1 is DFQATT and CDR2 is SNEGSKA (reference sequence). This CDR3 contains 13 residues.

The chain uses TRBV6-1 and TRBJ1-2; D not resolved. The germline V and J ends were trimmed by 4 bases and 4 bases, with 13 bases remaining between them. In germline, CDR1 is MNHNS, CDR2 SASEGT. The CDR3 is 14 amino acids. The DNA of the CDR3 is TGTGCCAGCAGTGCGGGATTCGAAGGCTATGGCTACACCTTC. It translates to CASSAGFEGYGYTF.

This clonotype was picked up a small number of times. The chain employs TRBV10-2 and TRBJ2-5; tentative D call: TRBD2 (6 bases). Trimming removed 0 bases at V and 0 bases at J, with 17 bases between. There are 18 residues in the CDR3. CDR1 and CDR2 from the germline V gene are WSHSY and SAAADI. The CDR3 sequence: CASSESSRDGSYQETQYF. The CDR3 DNA is TGCGCCAGCAGTGAGTCGAGCAGAGACGGGAGCTACCAAGAGACCCAGTACTTC.

This clonotype was observed at least ten times. The J gene is TRBJ2-7, the V gene TRBV28; 7 nucleotides align to TRBD1. The germline V gene has CDR1 MDHEN and CDR2 SYDVKM. After removal of 2 bases from V and 2 bases from J, the junction contained 6 bases not matched to a gene. The CDR3 has 15 residues. CDR3 protein: CASSLEQGMTYEQYF. The CDR3 DNA follows: TGTGCCAGCAGTTTAGAACAGGGGATGACCTACGAGCAGTACTTC.

On this clonotype: This could be a read error, since a much larger clone is one nucleotide away. The CDR3 region is CASNLLTSGTGARNEQFF. The CDR3 DNA reads as TGTGCCAGCAATTTACTAACCTCCGGGACAGGCGCGAGGAATGAGCAGTTCTTC. The J gene is TRBJ2-1, the V gene TRBV28; TRBD1 agrees at 8 bases. This CDR3 comprises 18 residues. Per germline, CDR1 MDHEN and CDR2 SYDVKM.

In this sample, this clonotype turned up a few times. This chain connects TRBV12-3 or TRBV12-4 to TRBJ1-1, with D perhaps TRBD1 (6 bases). This CDR3 is 15 amino acids long. The V gene lost 8 bases and the J gene lost 0 bases, with 16 bases spanning the gap. The CDR3 DNA follows: TGTGCCAGCGTAAAGGAGGGGGGCATGAACACTGAAGCTTTCTTT. Translated, it gives CASVKEGGMNTEAFF.

A few counts support this clonotype. This chain uses TRBV28 with TRBJ2-7, with TRBD2 matching over 11 bases. Germline V gene data show CDR1 as MDHEN and CDR2 as SYDVKM. CDR3 size: 14 residues. With V trimmed by 6 bases and J by 3 bases, 4 bases remained unmatched. This CDR3 reads CASRVGTSGYEQYF. The DNA of the CDR3 is TGTGCCAGCAGGGTGGGGACTAGCGGCTACGAGCAGTACTTC.

This clonotype was recorded at least ten times. V gene TRBV5-5 combines with J gene TRBJ2-1, with 9 bases identical to TRBD2. CDR3 size: 15 residues. The germline CDR1 and CDR2 sequences are SGHKS and YYEKEE (reference sequence). Trimming took 4 bases from V and 2 from J; bases not matched to a gene: 4. CDR3 sequence: CASSQAGGPYNEQFF. For the CDR3, the DNA is TGTGCCAGCAGCCAAGCGGGGGGCCCCTACAATGAGCAGTTCTTC. Complete variable domain (other parts from reference TRBV5-5 and TRBJ2-1): DAGVTQSPTHLIKTRGQQVTLRCSPISGHKSVSWYQQVLGQGPQFIFQYYEKEERGRGNFPDRFSARQFPNYSSELNVNALLLGDSALYLCASSQAGGPYNEQFFGPGTRLTVL.

The CDR3 region is CASMGQTYEQYF. For the CDR3, the DNA is TGTGCCAGCATGGGACAGACCTACGAGCAGTACTTC. The chain carries TRBV11-1 and TRBJ2-7; TRBD1 aligns across 7 bases. The CDR3 runs 12 residues. V lost 7 bases to trimming and J lost 2 bases; unmatched junction nucleotides: 2. Germline CDR1 and CDR2: SGHAT and FQDESV (reference sequence).